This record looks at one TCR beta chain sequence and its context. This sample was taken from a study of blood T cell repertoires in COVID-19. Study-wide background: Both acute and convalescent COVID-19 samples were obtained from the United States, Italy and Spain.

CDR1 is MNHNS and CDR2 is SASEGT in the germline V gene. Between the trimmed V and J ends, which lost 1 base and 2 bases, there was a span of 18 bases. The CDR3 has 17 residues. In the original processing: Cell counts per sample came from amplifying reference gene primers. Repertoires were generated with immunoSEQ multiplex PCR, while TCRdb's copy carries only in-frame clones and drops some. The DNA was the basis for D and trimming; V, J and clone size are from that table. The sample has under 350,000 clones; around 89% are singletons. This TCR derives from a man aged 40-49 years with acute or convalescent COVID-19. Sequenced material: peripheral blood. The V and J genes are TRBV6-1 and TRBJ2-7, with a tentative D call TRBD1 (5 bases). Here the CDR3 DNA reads TGTGCCAGCAGTGAAGTAATAGGTCCCAGGGTTACCTACGAGCAGTACTTC. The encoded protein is CASSEVIGPRVTYEQYF.